Listed below are T cell receptor beta chains from one sample, sequenced in a study of cytomegalovirus exposure and HLA in healthy donors. Assay used: immunoSEQ multiplex PCR; TCRdb lists only in-frame clones, some missing. The sample has about 180,000 clones, over 80% seen once. The sample was PBMCs. All receptors derive from a girl under 18 in good health and CMV-seropositive. Each CDR3 is given with its conserved first and last residue. D genes are given only for firm matches. Clone size is not always given. Where it is, it says once, few, many or a class for expanded clones.

v_call,clone_size,d_call,j_call,cdr3_aa,cdr3_nt
TRBV30,.,TRBD1,TRBJ1-3,CATGIKGNAIYF,TGTGCGACAGGGATTAAAGGAAACGCCATATATTTT
TRBV5-1,once,TRBD1,TRBJ1-5,CASSPRTGPNQPQHF,TGCGCCAGCAGCCCGAGGACAGGCCCCAATCAGCCCCAGCATTTT
TRBV29-1,.,TRBD2,TRBJ2-2,CSVDPSGGNTGELFF,TGCAGCGTTGATCCGAGCGGGGGGAACACCGGGGAGCTGTTTTTT
TRBV18,.,.,TRBJ1-2,CASSPRTDLSGYTF,TGTGCCAGCTCACCGAGGACAGACCTTAGCGGCTACACCTTC
TRBV4-2,.,TRBD2,TRBJ2-7,CGSSRLGLAGDRSYEQYF,TGTGGCAGCAGCCGGCTCGGGCTAGCGGGTGACCGCTCCTACGAGCAGTACTTC
TRBV30,.,.,TRBJ1-5,CAWRTGNQPQHF,TGTGCCTGGCGGACAGGCAATCAGCCCCAGCATTTT
TRBV27,few,.,TRBJ2-7,CASSFQNHPGYEQYF,TGTGCCAGCAGTTTCCAAAACCACCCGGGGTACGAGCAGTACTTC
TRBV5-1,.,.,TRBJ2-2,CASSLELWTTNTGELFF,TGCGCCAGCAGCTTGGAGCTCTGGACAACGAACACCGGGGAGCTGTTTTTT
TRBV9,.,.,TRBJ2-3,CASSVESVRTDTQYF,TGTGCCAGCAGCGTAGAATCGGTGCGCACAGATACGCAGTATTTT
TRBV15,.,TRBD2,TRBJ2-3,CATSRVTLAGADTQYF,TGTGCCACCAGCAGAGTGACACTAGCGGGAGCAGATACGCAGTATTTT
TRBV7-3,.,TRBD2,TRBJ2-5,CASSDGTPGLVKTQYF,TGTGCCAGCAGCGACGGAACGCCGGGACTAGTCAAGACCCAGTACTTC
TRBV5-1,.,TRBD1,TRBJ2-7,CASRSGQGFYEQYF,TGCGCCAGCCGCTCGGGACAGGGGTTCTACGAGCAGTACTTC
TRBV7-2,.,TRBD1,TRBJ2-7,CASSPGTGAYGQYF,TGTGCCAGCAGCCCCGGGACAGGGGCCTACGGGCAGTACTTC